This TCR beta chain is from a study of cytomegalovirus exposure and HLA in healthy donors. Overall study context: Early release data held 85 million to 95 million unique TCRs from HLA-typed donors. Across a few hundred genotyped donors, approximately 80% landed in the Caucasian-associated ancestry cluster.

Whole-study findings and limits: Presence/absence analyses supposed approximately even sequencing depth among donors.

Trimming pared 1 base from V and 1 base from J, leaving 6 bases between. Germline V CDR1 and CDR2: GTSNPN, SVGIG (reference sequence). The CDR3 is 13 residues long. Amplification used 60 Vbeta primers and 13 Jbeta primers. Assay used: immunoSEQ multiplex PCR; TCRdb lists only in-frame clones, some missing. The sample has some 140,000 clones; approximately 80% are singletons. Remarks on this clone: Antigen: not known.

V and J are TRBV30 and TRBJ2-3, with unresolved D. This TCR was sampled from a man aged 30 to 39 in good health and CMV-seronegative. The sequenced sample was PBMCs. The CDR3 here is CAWSGVRTDTQYF. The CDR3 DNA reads TGTGCCTGGAGTGGCGTCCGCACAGATACGCAGTATTTT.